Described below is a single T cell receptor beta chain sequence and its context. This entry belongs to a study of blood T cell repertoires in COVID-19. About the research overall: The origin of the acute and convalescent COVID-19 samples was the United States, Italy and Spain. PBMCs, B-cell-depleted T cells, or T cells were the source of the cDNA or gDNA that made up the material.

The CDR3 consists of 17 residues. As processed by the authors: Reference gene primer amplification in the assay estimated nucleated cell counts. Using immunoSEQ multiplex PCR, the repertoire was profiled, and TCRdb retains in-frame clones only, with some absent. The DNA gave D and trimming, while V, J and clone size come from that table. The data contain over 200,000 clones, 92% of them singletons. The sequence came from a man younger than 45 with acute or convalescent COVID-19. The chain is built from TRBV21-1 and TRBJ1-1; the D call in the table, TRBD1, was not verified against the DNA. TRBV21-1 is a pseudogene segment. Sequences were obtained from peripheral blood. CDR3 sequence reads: CASIRGTGGLIYTEAFF. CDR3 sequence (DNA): TGTGCCAGCATCCGGGGGACAGGGGGCTTAATTTACACTGAAGCTTTCTTT.